The 5 T cell receptor beta chains presented below share a single source sample, sequenced in a study of neurological immune-mediated disorders. TCRdb recomputed calls from the 5' RACE reads with MiXCR, one row per CDR3 protein. The sample consists of around 130,000 distinct CDR3 sequences, roughly 3.2% of them appearing once. Material: PBMCs. The receptors shown here come from a woman between 25 and 40 years old with multiple sclerosis.

This clonotype was observed many times. The V call is TRBV7-2, the J call TRBJ1-5; 7 positions match TRBD1. Trimming took 3 bases from V and 5 from J; bases not matched to a gene: 4. The CDR3 totals 14 residues. CDR1 and CDR2 from the germline V gene are SGHTA and FQGNSA. For the CDR3, the DNA is TGTGCCAGCAGCTTCGGACAGGCCCATCAGCCCCAGCATTTT. Amino acid sequence: CASSFGQAHQPQHF.

This clonotype was seen at least ten times. V and J are TRBV9 and TRBJ1-2; 10 nucleotides match TRBD1. Germline V gene sequence: CDR1 SGDLS, CDR2 YYNGEE. The CDR3 is 16 residues long. V was pared by 0 bases and J by 6 bases, with 8 bases of the junction left unmatched. In DNA, the CDR3 is TGTGCCAGCAGCGTAGATCGGGACAGGGGTATAGATGGCTACACCTTC. Amino acid sequence: CASSVDRDRGIDGYTF.

This clonotype has ten or more counts. The chain links TRBV6-6 to TRBJ2-5; D gene uncertain. V lost 7 bases and J lost 7, with 16 bases in between. The CDR3 extends over 13 amino acids. In germline, CDR1 is MNHNY, CDR2 SVGAGI (reference sequence). DNA of the CDR3: TGTGCCAGCACCCCCGACTTTGCAGGGACCCAGTACTTC. This codes for CASTPDFAGTQYF.

Many counts were recorded for this clonotype. V and J are TRBV4-3 and TRBJ2-1; unclear D gene. The CDR3 has 15 amino acids. V was pared by 0 bases and J by 3 bases, with 9 bases between. CDR1 and CDR2 from the germline V gene are LGHNA and YSLEER. This CDR3 reads CASSQDLSFYNEQFF. The CDR3 DNA reads as TGCGCCAGCAGCCAAGATTTGAGCTTCTACAATGAGCAGTTCTTC.

This clonotype was picked up many times. The chain carries TRBV5-1 and TRBJ1-1, with D maybe TRBD1 (5 bases). This CDR3 has 12 amino acids. V lost 1 base to trimming and J lost 8 bases, with 9 bases between them. Germline values: CDR1 SGHRS, CDR2 YFSETQ. The CDR3 is CASSLKGTEAFF. The DNA of the CDR3 is TGCGCCAGCAGCTTGAAGGGGACCGAAGCTTTCTTT.